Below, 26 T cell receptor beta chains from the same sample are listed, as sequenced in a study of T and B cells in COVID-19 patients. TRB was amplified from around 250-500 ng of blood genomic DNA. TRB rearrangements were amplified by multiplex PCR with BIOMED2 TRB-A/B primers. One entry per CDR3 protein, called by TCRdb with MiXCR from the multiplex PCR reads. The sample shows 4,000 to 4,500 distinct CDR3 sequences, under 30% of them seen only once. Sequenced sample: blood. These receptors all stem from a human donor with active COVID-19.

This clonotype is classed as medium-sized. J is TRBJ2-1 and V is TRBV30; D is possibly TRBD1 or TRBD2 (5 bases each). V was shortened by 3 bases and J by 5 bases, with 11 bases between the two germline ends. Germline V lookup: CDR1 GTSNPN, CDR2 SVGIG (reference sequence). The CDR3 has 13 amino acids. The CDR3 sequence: CAWSEGIDNEQFF. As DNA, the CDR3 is TGTGCCTGGAGCGAGGGGATCGACAATGAGCAGTTCTTC.

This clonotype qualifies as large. The CDR3 DNA reads TGTGCCAGCAGCCGGAGGACAGCGAACACCGGGGAGCTGTTTTTT. It is translated as CASSRRTANTGELFF. The chain joins TRBV11-1 to TRBJ2-2, with TRBD1 as a possible D gene (6 bases). CDR3 length equals 15 residues. V lost 5 bases to trimming and J lost 0 bases, with 10 bases between them. Per germline, CDR1 SGHAT and CDR2 FQDESV (reference sequence). Full variable domain (missing parts from reference TRBV11-1 and TRBJ2-2): EAEVAQSPRYKITEKSQAVAFWCDPISGHATLYWYRQILGQGPELLVQFQDESVVDDSQLPKDRFSAERLKGVDSTLKIQPAELGDSAMYLCASSRRTANTGELFFGEGSRLTVL.

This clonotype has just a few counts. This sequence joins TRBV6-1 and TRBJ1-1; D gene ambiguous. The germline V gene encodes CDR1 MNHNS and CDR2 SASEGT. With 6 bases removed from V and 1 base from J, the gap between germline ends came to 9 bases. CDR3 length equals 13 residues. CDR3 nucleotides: TGTGCCAGCAGCGATCAGCCGAACACTGAAGCTTTCTTT. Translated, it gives CASSDQPNTEAFF.

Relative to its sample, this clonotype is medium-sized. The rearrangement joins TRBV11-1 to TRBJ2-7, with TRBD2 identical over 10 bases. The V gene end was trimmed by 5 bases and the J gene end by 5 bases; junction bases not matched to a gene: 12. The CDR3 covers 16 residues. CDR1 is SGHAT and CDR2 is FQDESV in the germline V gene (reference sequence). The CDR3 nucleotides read TGTGCCAGCAGCCCAATTCCCGCTAGCGGGAGCAACGAGCAGTACTTC. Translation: CASSPIPASGSNEQYF.

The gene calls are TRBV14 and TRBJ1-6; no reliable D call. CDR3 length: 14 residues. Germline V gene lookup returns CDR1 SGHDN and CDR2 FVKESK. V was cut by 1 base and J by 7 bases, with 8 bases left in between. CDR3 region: CASSQAGLNSPLHF. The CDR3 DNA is TGTGCCAGCAGCCAAGCAGGCCTCAATTCACCCCTCCACTTT.

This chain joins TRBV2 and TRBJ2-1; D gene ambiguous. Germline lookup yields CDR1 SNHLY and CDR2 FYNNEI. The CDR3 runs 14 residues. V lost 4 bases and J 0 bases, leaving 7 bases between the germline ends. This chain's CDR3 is CASSASSSYNEQFF. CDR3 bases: TGTGCCAGCAGTGCCTCTAGCTCCTACAATGAGCAGTTCTTC.

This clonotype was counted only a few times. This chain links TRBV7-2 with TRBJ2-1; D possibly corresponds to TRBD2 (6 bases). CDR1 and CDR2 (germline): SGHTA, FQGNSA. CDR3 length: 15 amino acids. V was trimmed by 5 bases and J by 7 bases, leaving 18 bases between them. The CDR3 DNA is TGTGCCAGCAGCCTAGGGACTTCTCCCAGTAATGAGCAGTTCTTC. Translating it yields CASSLGTSPSNEQFF.

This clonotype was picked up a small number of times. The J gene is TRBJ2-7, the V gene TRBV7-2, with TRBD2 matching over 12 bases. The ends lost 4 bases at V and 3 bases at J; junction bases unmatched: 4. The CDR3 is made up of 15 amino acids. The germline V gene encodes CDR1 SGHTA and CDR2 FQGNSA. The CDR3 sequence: CASSSQLAGGYEQYF. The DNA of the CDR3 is TGTGCCAGCAGCTCCCAACTAGCGGGGGGCTACGAGCAGTACTTC.

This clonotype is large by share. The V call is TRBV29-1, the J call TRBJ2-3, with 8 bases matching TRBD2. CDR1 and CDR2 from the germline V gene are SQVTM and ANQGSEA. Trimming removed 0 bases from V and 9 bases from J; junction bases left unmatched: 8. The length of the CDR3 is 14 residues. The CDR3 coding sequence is TGCAGCGTTGAAGATTACAGCGGGAGCGAAACGCAGTATTTT. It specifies CSVEDYSGSETQYF.

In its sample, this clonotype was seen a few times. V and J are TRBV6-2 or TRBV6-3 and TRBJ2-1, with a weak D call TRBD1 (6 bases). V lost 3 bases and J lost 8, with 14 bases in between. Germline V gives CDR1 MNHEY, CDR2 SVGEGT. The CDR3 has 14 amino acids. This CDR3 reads CASSYRDIRDEQFF. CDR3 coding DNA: TGTGCCAGCAGTTATCGGGACATTCGGGATGAGCAGTTCTTC.

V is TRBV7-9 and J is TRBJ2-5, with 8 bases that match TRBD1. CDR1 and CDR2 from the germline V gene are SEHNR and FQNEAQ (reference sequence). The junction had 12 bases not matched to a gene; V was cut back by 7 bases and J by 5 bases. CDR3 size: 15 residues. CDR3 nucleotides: TGTGCCAGCACCTCCTGGGGTTCAGGGGGCGAGACCCAGTACTTC. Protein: CASTSWGSGGETQYF.

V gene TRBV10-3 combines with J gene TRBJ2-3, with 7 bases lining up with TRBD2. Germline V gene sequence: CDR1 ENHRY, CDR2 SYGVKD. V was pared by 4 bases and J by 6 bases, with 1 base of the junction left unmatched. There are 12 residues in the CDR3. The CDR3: CAISGEGDTQYF. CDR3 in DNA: TGTGCCATCAGTGGGGAGGGGGATACGCAGTATTTT.

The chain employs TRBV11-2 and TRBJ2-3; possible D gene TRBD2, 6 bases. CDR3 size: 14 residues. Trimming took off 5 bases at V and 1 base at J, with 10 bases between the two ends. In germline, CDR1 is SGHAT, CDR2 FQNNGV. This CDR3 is CASSRGGGTDTQYF. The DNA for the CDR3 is TGTGCCAGCAGCCGCGGAGGGGGCACAGATACGCAGTATTTT.

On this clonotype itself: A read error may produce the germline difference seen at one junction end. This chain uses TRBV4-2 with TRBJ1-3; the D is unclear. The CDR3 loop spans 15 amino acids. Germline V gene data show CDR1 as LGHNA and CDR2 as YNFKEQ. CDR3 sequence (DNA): TGCGCCAGCAGCCAAGATTCCTCCTCTGGAAACACCATATATTTT. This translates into CASSQDSSSGNTIYF.

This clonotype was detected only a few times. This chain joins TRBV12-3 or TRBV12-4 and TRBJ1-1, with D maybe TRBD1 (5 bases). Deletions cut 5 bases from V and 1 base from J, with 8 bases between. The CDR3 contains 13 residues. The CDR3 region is CASSVTENTEAFF. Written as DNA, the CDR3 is TGTGCCAGCAGTGTGACAGAGAACACTGAAGCTTTCTTT.

CDR3 sequence reads: CASSQAQQLVNTEAFF. As DNA, the CDR3 is TGTGCCAGCAGCCAAGCACAGCAACTTGTGAACACTGAAGCTTTCTTT. The rearrangement links TRBV4-2 to TRBJ1-1; no reliable D call. The germline gives CDR1 LGHNA, CDR2 YNFKEQ. Trimming took 1 base from V and 0 from J, leaving 12 bases between them. This CDR3 region has 16 residues.

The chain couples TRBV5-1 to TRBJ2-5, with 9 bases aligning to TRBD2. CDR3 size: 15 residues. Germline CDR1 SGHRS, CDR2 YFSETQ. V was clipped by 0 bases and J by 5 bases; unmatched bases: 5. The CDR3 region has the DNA TGCGCCAGCAGCTTGGTACTAGCGGGTAAGGAGACCCAGTACTTC. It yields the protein CASSLVLAGKETQYF.

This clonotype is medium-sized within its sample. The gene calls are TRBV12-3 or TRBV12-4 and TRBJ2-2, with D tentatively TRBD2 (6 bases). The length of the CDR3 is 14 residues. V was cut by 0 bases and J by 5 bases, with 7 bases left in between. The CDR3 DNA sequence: TGTGCCAGCAGTTTAGCGCGGGGTACCGGGGAGCTGTTTTTT. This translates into CASSLARGTGELFF.

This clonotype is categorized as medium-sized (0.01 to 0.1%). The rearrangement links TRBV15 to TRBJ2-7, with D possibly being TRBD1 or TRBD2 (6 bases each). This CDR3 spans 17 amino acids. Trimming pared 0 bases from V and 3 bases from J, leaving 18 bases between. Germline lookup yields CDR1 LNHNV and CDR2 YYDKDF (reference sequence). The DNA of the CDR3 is TGTGCCACCAGCAGAGATGTACAGGGACTGAGGGTCTACGAGCAGTACTTC. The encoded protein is CATSRDVQGLRVYEQYF.

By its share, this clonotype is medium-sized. Written as DNA, the CDR3 is TGTGCCAGCACTGCAAGATCGGGGAACGATTCACCCCTCCACTTT. It translates to CASTARSGNDSPLHF. J is TRBJ1-6 and V is TRBV6-5; D ambiguous. The CDR3 has 15 amino acids. Looked up from germline, CDR1 is MNHEY and CDR2 is SVGAGI. V lost 7 bases and J lost 8, with 18 bases in between.

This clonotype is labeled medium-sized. This CDR3 is CATSSEGGVETQYF. The CDR3 bases are TGTGCCACCAGCAGCGAGGGGGGGGTAGAGACCCAGTACTTC. This sequence joins TRBV15 and TRBJ2-5; perhaps TRBD2 as D (7 bases). V lost 3 bases, J lost 4 bases, and 12 bases lay in between. The CDR3 is 14 amino acids. The germline gives CDR1 LNHNV, CDR2 YYDKDF (reference sequence). The whole variable domain, filled in from reference TRBV15 and TRBJ2-5, reads DAMVIQNPRYQVTQFGKPVTLSCSQTLNHNVMYWYQQKSSQAPKLLFHYYDKDFNNEADTPDNFQSRRPNTSFCFLDIRSPGLGDTAMYLCATSSEGGVETQYFGPGTRLLVL.

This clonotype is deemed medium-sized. The CDR3 DNA follows: TGTGCCAGCAGTCGCCCAGGTTTCTGGGGGGCCCTCCACTTT. It yields the protein CASSRPGFWGALHF. The chain has TRBV12-3 or TRBV12-4 and TRBJ1-6, with D possibly matching TRBD1 (5 bases). The CDR3 runs 14 residues. V shed 5 bases and J shed 14 bases, with 19 bases lying between them.

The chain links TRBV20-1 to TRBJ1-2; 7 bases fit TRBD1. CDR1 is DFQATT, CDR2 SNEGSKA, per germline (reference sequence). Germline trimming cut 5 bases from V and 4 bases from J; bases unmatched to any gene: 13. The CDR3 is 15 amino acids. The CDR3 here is CSAWTGQQMGYGYTF. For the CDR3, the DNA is TGCAGTGCTTGGACAGGCCAGCAAATGGGCTATGGCTACACCTTC.

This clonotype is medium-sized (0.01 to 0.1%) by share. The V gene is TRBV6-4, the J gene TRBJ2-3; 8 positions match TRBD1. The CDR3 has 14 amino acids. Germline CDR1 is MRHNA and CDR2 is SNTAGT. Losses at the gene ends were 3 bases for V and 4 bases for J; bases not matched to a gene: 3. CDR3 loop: CASSDQGAADTQYF. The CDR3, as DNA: TGTGCCAGCAGTGATCAGGGGGCAGCAGATACGCAGTATTTT.

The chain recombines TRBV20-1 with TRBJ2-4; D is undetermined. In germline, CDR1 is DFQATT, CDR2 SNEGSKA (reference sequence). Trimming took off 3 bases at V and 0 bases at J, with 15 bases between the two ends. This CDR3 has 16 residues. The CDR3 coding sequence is TGCAGTGCTAGTCCCACAGCCACGTTAGCCAAAAACATTCAGTACTTC. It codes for CSASPTATLAKNIQYF.

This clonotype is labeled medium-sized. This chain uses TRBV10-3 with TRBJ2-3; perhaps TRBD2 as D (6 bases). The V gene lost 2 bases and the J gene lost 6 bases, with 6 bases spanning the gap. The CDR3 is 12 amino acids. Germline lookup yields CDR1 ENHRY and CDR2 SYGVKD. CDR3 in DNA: TGTGCCATCAGTGAGGGGGGGGATACGCAGTATTTT. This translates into CAISEGGDTQYF.